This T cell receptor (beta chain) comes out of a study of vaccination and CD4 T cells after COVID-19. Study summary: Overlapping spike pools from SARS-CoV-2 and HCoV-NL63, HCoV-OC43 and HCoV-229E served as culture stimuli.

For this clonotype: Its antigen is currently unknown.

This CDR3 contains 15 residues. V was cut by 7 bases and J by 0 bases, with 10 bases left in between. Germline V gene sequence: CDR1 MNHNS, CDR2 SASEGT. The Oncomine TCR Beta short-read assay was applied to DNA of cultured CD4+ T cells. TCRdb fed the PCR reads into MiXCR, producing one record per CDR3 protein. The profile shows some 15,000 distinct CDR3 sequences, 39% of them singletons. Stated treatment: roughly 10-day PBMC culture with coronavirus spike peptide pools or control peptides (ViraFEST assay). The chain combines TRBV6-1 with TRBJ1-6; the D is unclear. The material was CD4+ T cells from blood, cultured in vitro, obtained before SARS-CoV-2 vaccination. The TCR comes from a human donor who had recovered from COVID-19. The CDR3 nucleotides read TGTGCCAGCAATAAGGCTAGCTCCTATAATTCACCCCTCCACTTT. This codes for CASNKASSYNSPLHF.